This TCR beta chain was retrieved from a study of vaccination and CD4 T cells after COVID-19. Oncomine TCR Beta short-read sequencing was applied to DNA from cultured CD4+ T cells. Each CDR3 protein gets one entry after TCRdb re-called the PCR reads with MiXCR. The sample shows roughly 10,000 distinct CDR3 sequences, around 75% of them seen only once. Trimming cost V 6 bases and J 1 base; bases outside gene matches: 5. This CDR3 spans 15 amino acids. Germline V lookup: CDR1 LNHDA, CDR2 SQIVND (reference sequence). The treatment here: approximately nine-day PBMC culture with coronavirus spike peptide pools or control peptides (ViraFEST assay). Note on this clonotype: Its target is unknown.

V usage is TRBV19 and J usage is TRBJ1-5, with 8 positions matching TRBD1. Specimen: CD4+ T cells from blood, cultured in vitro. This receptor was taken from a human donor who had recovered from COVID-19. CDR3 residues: CASSSRGLSNQPQHF. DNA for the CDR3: TGTGCCAGTAGCTCCAGGGGGCTAAGCAATCAGCCCCAGCATTTT.